Reported below is one TCR beta chain. Mismatch with germline at one junction end may stem from a read error. The same CDR3 also results from other DNA sequences found in this sample. This CDR3 has 16 amino acids. From germline, CDR1 is LGHNA and CDR2 YNFKEQ. This entry is derived from a study of shared T cell receptors in the human thymus. Here immunoSEQ multiplex PCR was the method, and the copy in TCRdb shows in-frame clones only, minus some. The table shows approximately 730,000 clones, with 80% to 90% occurring only once. This sample also appeared in a second study, on human thymus T cells. This second study says: Thymic resections from corrective heart surgery supplied the tissue. An apparent bias in V and J gene usage was seen in thymic and blood repertoires.

The chain carries TRBV4-2 and TRBJ1-6; possibly TRBD1 for D (5 bases). The specimen sequenced was thymocytes. The receptor's source is a girl under three years old with a congenital heart defect. The CDR3 DNA follows: TGTGCCAGCAGCCAAGAAATCAGGGCAGGTAATTCCCCCCTCCACTTT. The encoded protein is CASSQEIRAGNSPLHF.